The T cell receptor beta chain described here comes from a study of naive and memory T cell subsets. Study-level findings and limits: A few larger clonotypes appeared in naive repertoires, especially CD8, possibly memory cells re-expressing CD45RA. Naive and memory subsets had different power law exponents for TCR abundance. Over 85% of naive TCR sequences appeared only once, unlike memory subsets. Diversity fell and Gini index rose from naive through CM, EM, EMRA.

An equimolar mix of two oligonucleotides served as the beta constant-region primer for TRBC1 and TRBC2. Ligated cDNA was amplified by four rounds of PCR with nested alpha and beta constant-region primers and SP2. TCRdb called the UMI-ligation and nested PCR reads again in MiXCR, with one record for every CDR3 protein. The sample has under 150,000 distinct CDR3 sequences, under 25% seen once. V lost 6 bases to trimming and J lost 6 bases; unmatched junction nucleotides: 6. The CDR3 has 14 amino acids. Germline lookup yields CDR1 MNHEY and CDR2 SMNVEV (reference sequence). As to this clonotype: Its matching antigen is unknown.

Cells stained for CD3, CD4, CD8, CD45RA and CD27 were sorted into four subsets. The sequence derives from a human donor in good health. The chain is built from TRBV27 and TRBJ1-5; 9 nucleotides line up with TRBD1. Sequencing was done on a sample of naive CD8+ T cells from blood. CDR3 DNA: TGTGCCAGCAGCGTATACAGGGGGCGTCAGCCCCAGCATTTT. This encodes CASSVYRGRQPQHF.